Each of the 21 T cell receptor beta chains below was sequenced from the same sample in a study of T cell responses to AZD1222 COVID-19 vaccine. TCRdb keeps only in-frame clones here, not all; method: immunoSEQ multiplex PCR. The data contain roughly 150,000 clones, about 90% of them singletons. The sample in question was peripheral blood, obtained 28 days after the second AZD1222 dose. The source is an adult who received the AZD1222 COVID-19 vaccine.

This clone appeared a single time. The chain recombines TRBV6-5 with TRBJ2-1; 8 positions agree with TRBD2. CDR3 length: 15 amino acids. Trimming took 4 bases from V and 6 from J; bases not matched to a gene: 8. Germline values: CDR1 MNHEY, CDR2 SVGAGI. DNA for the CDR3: TGTGCCAGCAGTTTATATAGCGGGGAGGGCAATGAGCAGTTCTTC. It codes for CASSLYSGEGNEQFF.

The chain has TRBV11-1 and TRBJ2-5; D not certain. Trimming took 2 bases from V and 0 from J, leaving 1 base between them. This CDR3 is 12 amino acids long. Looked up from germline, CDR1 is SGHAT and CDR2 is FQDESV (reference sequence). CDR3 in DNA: TGTGCCAGCAGCTTATACCAAGAGACCCAGTACTTC. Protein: CASSLYQETQYF.

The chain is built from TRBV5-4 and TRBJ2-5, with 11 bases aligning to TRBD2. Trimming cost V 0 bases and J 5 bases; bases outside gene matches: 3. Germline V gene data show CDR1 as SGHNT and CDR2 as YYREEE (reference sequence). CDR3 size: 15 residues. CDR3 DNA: TGTGCCAGCAGCTTGGTTGTAGCGGGAGGGGAGACCCAGTACTTC. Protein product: CASSLVVAGGETQYF. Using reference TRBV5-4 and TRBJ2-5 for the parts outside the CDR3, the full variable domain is ETGVTQSPTHLIKTRGQQVTLRCSSQSGHNTVSWYQQALGQGPQFIFQYYREEENGRGNFPPRFSGLQFPNYSSELNVNALELDDSALYLCASSLVVAGGETQYFGPGTRLLVL.

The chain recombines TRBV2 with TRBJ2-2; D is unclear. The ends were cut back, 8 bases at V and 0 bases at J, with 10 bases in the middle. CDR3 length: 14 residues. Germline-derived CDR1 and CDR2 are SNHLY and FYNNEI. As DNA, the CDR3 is TGTGCCAGCCGAATCCGGGCGAACACCGGGGAGCTGTTTTTT. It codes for CASRIRANTGELFF.

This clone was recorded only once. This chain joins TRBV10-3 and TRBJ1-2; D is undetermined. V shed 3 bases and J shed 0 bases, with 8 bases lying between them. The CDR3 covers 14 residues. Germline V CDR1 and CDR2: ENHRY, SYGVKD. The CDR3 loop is CAISDSETNYGYTF. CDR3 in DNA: TGTGCCATCAGTGATTCCGAGACTAACTATGGCTACACCTTC.

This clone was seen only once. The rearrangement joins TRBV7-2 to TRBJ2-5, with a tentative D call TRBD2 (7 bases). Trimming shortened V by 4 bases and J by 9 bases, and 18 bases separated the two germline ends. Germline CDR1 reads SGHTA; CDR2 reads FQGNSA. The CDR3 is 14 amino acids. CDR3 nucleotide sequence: TGTGCCAGCAGCTCCCCTGGGGGGGGGCGGGCCCAGTACTTC. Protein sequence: CASSSPGGGRAQYF.

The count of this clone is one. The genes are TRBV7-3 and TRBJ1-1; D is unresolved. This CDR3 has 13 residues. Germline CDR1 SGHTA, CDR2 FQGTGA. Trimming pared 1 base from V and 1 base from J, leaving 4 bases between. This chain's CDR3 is CASSLRWNTEAFF. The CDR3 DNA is TGTGCCAGCAGCTTAAGATGGAACACTGAAGCTTTCTTT.

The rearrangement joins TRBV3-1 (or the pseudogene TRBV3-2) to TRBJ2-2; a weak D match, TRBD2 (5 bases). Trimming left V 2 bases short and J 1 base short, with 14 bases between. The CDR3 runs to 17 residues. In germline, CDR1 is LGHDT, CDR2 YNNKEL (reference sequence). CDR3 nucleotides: TGTGCCAGCAGCCAACCAAGAGCGGCCATGAACACCGGGGAGCTGTTTTTT. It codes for CASSQPRAAMNTGELFF.

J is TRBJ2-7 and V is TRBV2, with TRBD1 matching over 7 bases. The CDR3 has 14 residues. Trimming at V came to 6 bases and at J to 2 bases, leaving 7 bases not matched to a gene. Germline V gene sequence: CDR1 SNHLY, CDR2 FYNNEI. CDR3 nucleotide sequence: TGTGCCAGCAGACTACTCGGGACAGCCTACGAGCAGTACTTC. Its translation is CASRLLGTAYEQYF.

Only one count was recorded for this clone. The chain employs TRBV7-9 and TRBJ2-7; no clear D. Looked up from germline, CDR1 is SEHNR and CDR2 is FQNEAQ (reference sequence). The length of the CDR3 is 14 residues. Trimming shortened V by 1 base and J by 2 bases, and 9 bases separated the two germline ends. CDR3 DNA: TGTGCCAGCAGCTTAGAACCAATTCCCTACGAGCAGTACTTC. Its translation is CASSLEPIPYEQYF.

The CDR3 is CASSLLGVANTGELFF. In DNA form, the CDR3 reads TGTGCCAGCAGCTTATTGGGGGTGGCGAACACCGGGGAGCTGTTTTTT. The chain employs TRBV7-2 and TRBJ2-2; D is tentatively TRBD1 or TRBD2 (5 bases each). V was pared by 2 bases and J by 0 bases, with 10 bases between. CDR3 length: 16 residues. Germline assignment: CDR1 SGHTA and CDR2 FQGNSA.

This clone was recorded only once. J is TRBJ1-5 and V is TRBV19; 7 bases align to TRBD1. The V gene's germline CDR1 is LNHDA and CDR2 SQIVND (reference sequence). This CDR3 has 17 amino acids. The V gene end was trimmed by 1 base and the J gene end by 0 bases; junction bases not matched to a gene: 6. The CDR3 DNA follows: TGTGCCAGTAGTATAGTTGGGACAGAATATAGCAATCAGCCCCAGCATTTT. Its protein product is CASSIVGTEYSNQPQHF. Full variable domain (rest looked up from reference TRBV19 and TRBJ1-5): DGGITQSPKYLFRKEGQNVTLSCEQNLNHDAMYWYRQDPGQGLRLIYYSQIVNDFQKGDIAEGYSVSREKKESFPLTVTSAQKNPTAFYLCASSIVGTEYSNQPQHFGDGTRLSIL.

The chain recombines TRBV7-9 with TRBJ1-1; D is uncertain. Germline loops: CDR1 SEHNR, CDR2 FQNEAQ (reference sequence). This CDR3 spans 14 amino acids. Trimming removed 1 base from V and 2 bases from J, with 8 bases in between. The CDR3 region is CASSLVRGNTEAFF. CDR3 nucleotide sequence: TGTGCCAGCAGCTTAGTACGGGGTAACACTGAAGCTTTCTTT.

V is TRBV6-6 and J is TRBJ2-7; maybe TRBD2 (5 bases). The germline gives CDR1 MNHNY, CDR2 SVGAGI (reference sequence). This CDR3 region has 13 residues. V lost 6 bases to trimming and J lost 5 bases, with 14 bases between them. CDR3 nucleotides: TGTGCCAGCAGCAGGAGGCAGTCGGACGAGCAGTACTTC. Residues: CASSRRQSDEQYF.

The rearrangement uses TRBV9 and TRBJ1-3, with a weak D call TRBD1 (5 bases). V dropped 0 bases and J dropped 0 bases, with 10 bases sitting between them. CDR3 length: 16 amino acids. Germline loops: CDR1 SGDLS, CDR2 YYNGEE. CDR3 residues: CASSVAQGYSGNTIYF. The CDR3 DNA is TGTGCCAGCAGCGTAGCGCAGGGCTACTCTGGAAACACCATATATTTT. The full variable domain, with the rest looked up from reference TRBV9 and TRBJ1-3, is DSGVTQTPKHLITATGQRVTLRCSPRSGDLSVYWYQQSLDQGLQFLIQYYNGEERAKGNILERFSAQQFPDLHSELNLSSLELGDSALYFCASSVAQGYSGNTIYFGEGSWLTVV.

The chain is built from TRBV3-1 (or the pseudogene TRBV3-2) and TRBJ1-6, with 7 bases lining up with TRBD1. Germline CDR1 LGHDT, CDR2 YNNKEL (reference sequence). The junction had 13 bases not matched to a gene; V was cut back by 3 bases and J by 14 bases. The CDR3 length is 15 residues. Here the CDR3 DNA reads TGTGCCAGCAGCCAGGCCCGGGACAGCGGTTTGTCCCTCCACTTT. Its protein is CASSQARDSGLSLHF.

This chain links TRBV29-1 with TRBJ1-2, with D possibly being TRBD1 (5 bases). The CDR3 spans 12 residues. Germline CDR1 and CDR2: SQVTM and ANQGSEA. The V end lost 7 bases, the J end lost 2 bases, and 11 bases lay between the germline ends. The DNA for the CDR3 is TGCAGCGCCCAGGGCGGAAACTATGGCTACACCTTC. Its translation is CSAQGGNYGYTF.

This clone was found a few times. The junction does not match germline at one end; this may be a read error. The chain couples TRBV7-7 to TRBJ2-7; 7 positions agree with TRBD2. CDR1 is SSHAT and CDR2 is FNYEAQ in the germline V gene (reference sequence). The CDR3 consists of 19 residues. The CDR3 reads CASIGFGEGKGRASYEQYF. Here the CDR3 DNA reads TGTGCTAGCATTGGATTTGGGGAGGGAAAAGGGAGAGCCTCCTACGAGCAGTACTTC.

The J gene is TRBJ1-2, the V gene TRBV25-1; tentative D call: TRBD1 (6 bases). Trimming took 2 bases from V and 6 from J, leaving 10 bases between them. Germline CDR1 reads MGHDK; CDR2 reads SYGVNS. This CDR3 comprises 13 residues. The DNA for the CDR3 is TGTGCCAGCAGTGAAACGGGGGCTGATGGCTACACCTTC. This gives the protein CASSETGADGYTF.

The CDR3 nucleotides are TGTGCCAGCAGTTCTCAGGGGGCTAGGGGAGAGACCCAGTACTTC. Translated, it gives CASSSQGARGETQYF. The chain couples TRBV2 to TRBJ2-5; 8 bases agree with TRBD1. CDR3 length equals 15 residues. With 5 bases clipped from V and 4 bases from J, the junction kept 9 bases outside the gene matches. Germline CDR1 is SNHLY and CDR2 is FYNNEI.

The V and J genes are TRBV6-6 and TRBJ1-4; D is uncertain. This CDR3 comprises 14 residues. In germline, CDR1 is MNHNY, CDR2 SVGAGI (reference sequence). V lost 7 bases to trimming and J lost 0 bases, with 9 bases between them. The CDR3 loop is CASKYAATNEKLFF. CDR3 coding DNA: TGTGCCAGCAAATACGCGGCAACTAATGAAAAACTGTTTTTT.